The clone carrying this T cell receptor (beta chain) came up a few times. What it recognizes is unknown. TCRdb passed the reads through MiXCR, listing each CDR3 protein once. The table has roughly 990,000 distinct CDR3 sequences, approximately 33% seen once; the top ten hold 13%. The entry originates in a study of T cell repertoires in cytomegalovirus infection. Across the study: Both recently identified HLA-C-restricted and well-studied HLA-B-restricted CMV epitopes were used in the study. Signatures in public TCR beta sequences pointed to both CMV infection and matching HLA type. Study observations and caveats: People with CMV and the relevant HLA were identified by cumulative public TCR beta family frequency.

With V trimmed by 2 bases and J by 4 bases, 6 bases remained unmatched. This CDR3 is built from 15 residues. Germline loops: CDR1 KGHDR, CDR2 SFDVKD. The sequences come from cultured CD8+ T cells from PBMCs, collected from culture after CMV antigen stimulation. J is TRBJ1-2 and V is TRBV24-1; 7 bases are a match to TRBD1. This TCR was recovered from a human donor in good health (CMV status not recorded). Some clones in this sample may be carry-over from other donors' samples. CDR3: CATSDYRGLSYGYTF. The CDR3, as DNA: TGTGCCACCAGTGATTACAGGGGATTATCCTATGGCTACACCTTC.